A single sample is the source of the 5 T cell receptor beta chains below, sequenced in a study of response to subunit inactivated influenza vaccine (dated by TCRdb to the late 2010s). The library was generated by RT-PCR. Sequencer: Illumina HiSeq 2500. The public reads were run again by TCRdb, first through fastp at Q25 and then through MiXCR, and only productive beta chains were kept. Rows with a matching CDR3 protein are joined into one entry that keeps the most common DNA and genes. The table for this sample lists about 650,000 distinct CDR3 sequences; 12% to 15% of them were counted only once. Together, the top ten hold approximately 7.6% of the sample. The sample in question was PBMCs from blood, obtained 14 to 15 days before vaccination. These receptors all stem from a man in his fifties or sixties who received an inactivated influenza vaccine. Donor details come from another sample of the same person, matched by shared clones.

This sequence joins TRBV7-9 and TRBJ2-5, with 9 bases identical to TRBD2. This CDR3 has 16 residues. V lost 5 bases to trimming and J lost 5 bases; unmatched junction nucleotides: 12. The germline V gene has CDR1 SEHNR and CDR2 FQNEAQ (reference sequence). The CDR3 sequence: CASSPRLAEGGETQYF. DNA of the CDR3: TGTGCCAGCAGCCCCCGACTAGCGGAGGGGGGTGAGACCCAGTACTTC.

The table lists this clonotype with a few counts. The CDR3 DNA reads as TGTGCCAGCAGTTTATGGGGTGCGACAGGGGGTGTTTACGAGCAGTACTTC. It encodes CASSLWGATGGVYEQYF. V gene TRBV28 combines with J gene TRBJ2-7, with 9 bases aligning to TRBD1. V shed 0 bases, J shed 4 bases, and the junction held 10 bases outside the gene matches. The CDR3 extends over 17 amino acids. The germline V gene has CDR1 MDHEN and CDR2 SYDVKM.

The J gene is TRBJ2-7, the V gene TRBV30; perhaps D is TRBD1 or TRBD2 (5 bases each). This CDR3 has 13 residues. V was cut by 5 bases and J by 2 bases, with 13 bases left in between. Germline values: CDR1 GTSNPN, CDR2 SVGIG (reference sequence). This CDR3 reads CAWGGRTTYEQYF. CDR3 DNA sequence: TGTGCCTGGGGAGGTAGGACAACCTACGAGCAGTACTTC.

The count of this clonotype is one. The chain recombines TRBV20-1 with TRBJ2-2, with TRBD2 matching over 8 bases. The length of the CDR3 is 15 residues. CDR1 DFQATT and CDR2 SNEGSKA come from the germline V gene (reference sequence). Trimming took 2 bases from V and 5 from J; bases not matched to a gene: 7. CDR3 region: CSARRTSWRTGELFF. The DNA for the CDR3 is TGCAGTGCTAGAAGGACTAGCTGGAGAACCGGGGAGCTGTTTTTT.

This clonotype was seen more than once but under ten times. V and J are TRBV10-3 and TRBJ1-2; D might be TRBD1 (6 bases). From germline, CDR1 is ENHRY and CDR2 SYGVKD. V dropped 8 bases and J dropped 2 bases, with 9 bases sitting between them. This CDR3 is 12 amino acids long. CDR3 sequence (DNA): TGTGCCATCCCAGGACAGAACTATGGCTACACCTTC. Its protein product is CAIPGQNYGYTF.